The present T cell receptor beta chain was sequenced within a study of cytomegalovirus exposure and HLA in healthy donors. General study points: The study found most TCR sequences rare, yet found some public TCRs in many donors. The study labeled more than 150 TCR beta chains cytomegalovirus-associated. The finding came from a later analysis; first-cohort TCR clusters tended to co-occur in the 110 or so validation repertoires. Published work reported that the classifier diagnosed cytomegalovirus status with high specificity and sensitivity.

This table comes from immunoSEQ multiplex PCR, and its TCRdb copy is limited to in-frame clones, with some not included. The sample includes nearly 80,000 clones, over 85% of them seen just once. The ends lost 2 bases at V and 6 bases at J; junction bases unmatched: 4. The CDR3 loop spans 15 amino acids. CDR1 SGHTA and CDR2 FQGNSA come from the germline V gene. On this clone: The antigen is undetermined.

The chain has TRBV7-2 and TRBJ1-4; TRBD1 matches at 9 bases. The specimen was PBMCs. This sequence originates from a woman aged 30 to 39 in good health and CMV-seronegative. CDR3 in DNA: TGTGCCAGCAGCTTATCGGGACAGGGTTATGAAAAACTGTTTTTT. It yields the protein CASSLSGQGYEKLFF.